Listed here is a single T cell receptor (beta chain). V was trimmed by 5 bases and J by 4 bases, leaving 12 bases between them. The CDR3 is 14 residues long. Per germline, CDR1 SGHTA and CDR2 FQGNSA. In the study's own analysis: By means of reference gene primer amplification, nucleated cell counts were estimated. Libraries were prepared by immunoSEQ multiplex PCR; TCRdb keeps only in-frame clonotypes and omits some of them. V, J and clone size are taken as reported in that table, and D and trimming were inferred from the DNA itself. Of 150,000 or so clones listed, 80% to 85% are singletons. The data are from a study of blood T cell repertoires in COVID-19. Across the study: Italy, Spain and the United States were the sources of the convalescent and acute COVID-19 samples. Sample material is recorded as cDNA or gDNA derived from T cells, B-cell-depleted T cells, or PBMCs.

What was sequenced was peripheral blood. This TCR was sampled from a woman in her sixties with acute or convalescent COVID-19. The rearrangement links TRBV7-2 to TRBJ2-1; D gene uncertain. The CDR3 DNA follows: TGTGCCAGCAGCCCCGCCCCGCGGTACAATGAGCAGTTCTTC. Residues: CASSPAPRYNEQFF. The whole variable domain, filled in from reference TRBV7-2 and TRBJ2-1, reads GAGVSQSPSNKVTEKGKDVELRCDPISGHTALYWYRQSLGQGLEFLIYFQGNSAPDKSGLPSDRFSAERTGGSVSTLTIQRTQQEDSAVYLCASSPAPRYNEQFFGPGTRLTVL.